The following is a T cell receptor (beta chain) sequence with its context. The antigen is not known. The sample comes from a study of T cell repertoires and HLA-DP antigens. Whole-study context: Donor ages ranged from 18-to-29 to 60-to-69; a couple of men, one woman. Average DNA input: about 200 ng for CD137+CD4+ sorts, 900 to 1,500 ng pre-culture. Whole-study findings and limits: Responder cells were total CD4+ cells with a HeLa antigen-presenting system.

This CDR3 is 14 amino acids long. CDR1 and CDR2 (germline): SNHLY, FYNNEI. V lost 2 bases, J lost 5 bases, and 11 bases lay in between. Generated by immunoSEQ multiplex PCR, the TCRdb table keeps only in-frame clones and is missing some. The sample lists around 70,000 clones; about four fifths were seen once. Purity of the untouched CD4+ T cells was approximately 98%. The receptor's source is a man in his fifties or sixties in good health and CMV-seronegative. V gene TRBV2 combines with J gene TRBJ2-3, with unresolved D. The sample consisted of CD4+ T cells from PBMCs. The CDR3 here is CASSEFAQVDTQYF. In DNA, the CDR3 is TGTGCCAGCAGTGAATTTGCCCAAGTAGATACGCAGTATTTT. Variable domain in full (rest from reference TRBV2 and TRBJ2-3): EPEVTQTPSHQVTQMGQEVILRCVPISNHLYFYWYRQILGQKVEFLVSFYNNEISEKSEIFDDQFSVERPDGSNFTLKIRSTKLEDSAMYFCASSEFAQVDTQYFGPGTRLTVL.